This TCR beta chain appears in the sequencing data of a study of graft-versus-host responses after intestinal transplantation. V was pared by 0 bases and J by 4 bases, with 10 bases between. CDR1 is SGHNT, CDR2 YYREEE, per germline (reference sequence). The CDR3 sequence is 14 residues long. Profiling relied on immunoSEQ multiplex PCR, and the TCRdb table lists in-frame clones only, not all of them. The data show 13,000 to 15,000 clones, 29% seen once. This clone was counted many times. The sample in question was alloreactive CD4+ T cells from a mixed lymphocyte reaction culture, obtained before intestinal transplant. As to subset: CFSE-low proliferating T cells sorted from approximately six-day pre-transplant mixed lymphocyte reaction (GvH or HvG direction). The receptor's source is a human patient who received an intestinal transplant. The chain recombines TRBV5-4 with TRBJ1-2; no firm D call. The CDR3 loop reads CASSLGVPGYGYTF. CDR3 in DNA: TGTGCCAGCAGCTTGGGGGTACCAGGCTATGGCTACACCTTC. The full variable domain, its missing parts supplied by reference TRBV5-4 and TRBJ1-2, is ETGVTQSPTHLIKTRGQQVTLRCSSQSGHNTVSWYQQALGQGPQFIFQYYREEENGRGNFPPRFSGLQFPNYSSELNVNALELDDSALYLCASSLGVPGYGYTFGSGTRLTVV.